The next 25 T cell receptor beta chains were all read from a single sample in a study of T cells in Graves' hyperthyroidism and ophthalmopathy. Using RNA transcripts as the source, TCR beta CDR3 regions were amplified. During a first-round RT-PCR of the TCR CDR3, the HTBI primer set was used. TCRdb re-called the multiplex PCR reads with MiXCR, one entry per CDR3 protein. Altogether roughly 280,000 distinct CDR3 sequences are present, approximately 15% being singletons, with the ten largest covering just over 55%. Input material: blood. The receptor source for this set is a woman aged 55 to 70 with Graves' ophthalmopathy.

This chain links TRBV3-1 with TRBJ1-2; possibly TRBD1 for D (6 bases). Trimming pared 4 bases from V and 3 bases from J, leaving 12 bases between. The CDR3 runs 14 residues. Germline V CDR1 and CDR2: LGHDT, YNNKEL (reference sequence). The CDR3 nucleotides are TGTGCCAGCAGCCCCGGACAGTTTCACTATGGCTACACCTTC. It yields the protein CASSPGQFHYGYTF.

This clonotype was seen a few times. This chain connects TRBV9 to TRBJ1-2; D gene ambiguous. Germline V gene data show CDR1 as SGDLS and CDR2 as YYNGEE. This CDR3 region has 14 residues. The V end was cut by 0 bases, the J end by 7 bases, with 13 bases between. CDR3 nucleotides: TGTGCCAGCAGCGTAGGGGTGTCGTTTCTTGGCTACACCTTC. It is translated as CASSVGVSFLGYTF.

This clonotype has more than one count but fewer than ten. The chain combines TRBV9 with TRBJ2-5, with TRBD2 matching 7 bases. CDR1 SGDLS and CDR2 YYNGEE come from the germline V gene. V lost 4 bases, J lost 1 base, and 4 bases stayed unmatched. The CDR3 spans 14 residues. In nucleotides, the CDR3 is TGTGCCAGCAGCACAAGCGGGATCCAAGAGACCCAGTACTTC. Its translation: CASSTSGIQETQYF.

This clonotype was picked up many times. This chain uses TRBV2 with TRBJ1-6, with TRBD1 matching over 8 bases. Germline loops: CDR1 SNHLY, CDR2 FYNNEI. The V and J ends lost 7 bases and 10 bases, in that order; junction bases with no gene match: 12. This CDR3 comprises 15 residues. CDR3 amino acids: CASMGQDRVGSPLHF. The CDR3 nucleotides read TGTGCCAGCATGGGACAGGACAGGGTCGGATCACCCCTCCACTTT.

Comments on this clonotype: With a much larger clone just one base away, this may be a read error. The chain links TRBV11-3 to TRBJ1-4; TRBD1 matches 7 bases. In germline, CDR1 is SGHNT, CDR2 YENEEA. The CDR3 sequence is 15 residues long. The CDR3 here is CTSSPATGSFEKLFF. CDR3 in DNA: TGTACCAGCAGCCCCGCGACAGGGTCATTTGAAAAACTGTTTTTT.

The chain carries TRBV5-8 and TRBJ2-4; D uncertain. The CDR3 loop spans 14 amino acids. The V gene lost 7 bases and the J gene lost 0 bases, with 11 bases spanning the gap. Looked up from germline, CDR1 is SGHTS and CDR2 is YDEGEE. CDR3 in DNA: TGTGCCAGCTGGGATGACCTAGCCAAAAACATTCAGTACTTC. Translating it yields CASWDDLAKNIQYF.

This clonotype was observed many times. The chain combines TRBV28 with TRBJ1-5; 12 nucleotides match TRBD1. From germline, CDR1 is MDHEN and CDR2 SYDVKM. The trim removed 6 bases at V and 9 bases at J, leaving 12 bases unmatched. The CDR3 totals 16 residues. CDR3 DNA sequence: TGTGCCAGCAGGATAACCGGGACAGGGGGCGCGTTGCCCCAGCATTTT. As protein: CASRITGTGGALPQHF.

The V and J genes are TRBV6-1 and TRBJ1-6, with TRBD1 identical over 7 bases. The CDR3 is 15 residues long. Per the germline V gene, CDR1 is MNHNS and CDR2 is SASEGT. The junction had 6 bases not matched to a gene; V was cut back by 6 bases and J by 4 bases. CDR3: CASSHQGGYNSPLHF. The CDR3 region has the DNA TGTGCCAGCAGCCATCAGGGGGGATATAATTCACCCCTCCACTTT.

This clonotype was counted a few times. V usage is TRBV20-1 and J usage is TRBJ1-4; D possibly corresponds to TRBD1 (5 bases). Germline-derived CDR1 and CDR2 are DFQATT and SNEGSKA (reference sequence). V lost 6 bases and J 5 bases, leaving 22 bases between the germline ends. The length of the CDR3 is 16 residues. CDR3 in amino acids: CSAPGNGPYRNEKLFF. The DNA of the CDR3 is TGCAGTGCACCCGGCAACGGCCCGTACAGGAATGAAAAACTGTTTTTT.

The CDR3 is CASSLEQRGYNEQFF. The DNA for the CDR3 is TGCGCCAGCAGCTTGGAGCAGCGGGGTTACAATGAGCAGTTCTTC. The rearrangement uses TRBV5-1 and TRBJ2-1, with TRBD2 matching over 7 bases. The V and J ends lost 0 bases and 4 bases, in that order; junction bases with no gene match: 4. The CDR3 is 15 residues long. CDR1 is SGHRS, CDR2 YFSETQ, per germline.

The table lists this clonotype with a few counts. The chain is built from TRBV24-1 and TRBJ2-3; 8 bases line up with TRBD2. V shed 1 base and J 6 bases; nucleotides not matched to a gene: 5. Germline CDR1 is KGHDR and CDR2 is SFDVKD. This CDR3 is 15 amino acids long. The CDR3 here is CATSDFTGGPDTQYF. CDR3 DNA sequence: TGTGCCACCAGTGATTTTACGGGGGGGCCGGATACGCAGTATTTT.

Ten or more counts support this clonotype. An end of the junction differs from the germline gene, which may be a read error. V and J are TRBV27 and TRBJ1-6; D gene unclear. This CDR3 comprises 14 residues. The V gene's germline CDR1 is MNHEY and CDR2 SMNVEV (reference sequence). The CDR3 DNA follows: TGTGCCAGCAGTTTAGCCGGCCGAACTTCAGCCCTCCACTTT. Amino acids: CASSLAGRTSALHF.

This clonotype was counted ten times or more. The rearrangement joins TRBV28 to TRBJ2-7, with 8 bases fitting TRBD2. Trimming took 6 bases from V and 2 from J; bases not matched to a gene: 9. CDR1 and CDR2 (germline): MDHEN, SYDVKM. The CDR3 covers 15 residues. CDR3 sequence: CASRVFSGTTYEQYF. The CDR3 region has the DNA TGTGCCAGCAGGGTATTTAGCGGGACAACCTACGAGCAGTACTTC.

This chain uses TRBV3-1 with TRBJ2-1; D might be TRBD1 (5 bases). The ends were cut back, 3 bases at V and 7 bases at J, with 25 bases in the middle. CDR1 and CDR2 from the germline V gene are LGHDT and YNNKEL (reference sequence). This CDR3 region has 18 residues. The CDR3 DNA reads TGTGCCAGCAGCCATCAAGGTCGTGTAAGGGGATTATCGAATGAGCAGTTCTTC. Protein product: CASSHQGRVRGLSNEQFF.

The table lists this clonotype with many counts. CDR3: CASSRDFGLAGVLETQYF. The CDR3 bases are TGTGCCAGCAGCCGCGACTTCGGACTAGCGGGAGTTTTGGAGACCCAGTACTTC. The chain combines TRBV7-9 with TRBJ2-5; 13 nucleotides line up with TRBD2. This CDR3 has 18 residues. Germline CDR1 SEHNR, CDR2 FQNEAQ (reference sequence). Trimming took 5 bases from V and 5 from J; bases not matched to a gene: 14.

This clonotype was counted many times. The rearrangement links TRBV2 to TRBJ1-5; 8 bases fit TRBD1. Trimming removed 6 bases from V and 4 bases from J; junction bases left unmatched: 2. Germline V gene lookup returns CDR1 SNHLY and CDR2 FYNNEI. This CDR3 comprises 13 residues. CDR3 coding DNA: TGTGCCAGCAGAGGACAGGGTAATCAGCCCCAGCATTTT. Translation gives CASRGQGNQPQHF.

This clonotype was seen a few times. As DNA, the CDR3 is TGTGCCAGCAGTCTATACAGGGAGTCACCCCTCCACTTT. Translated, it gives CASSLYRESPLHF. The chain uses TRBV12-3 or TRBV12-4 and TRBJ1-6, with D tentatively TRBD1 (6 bases). V gave up 5 bases and J gave up 10 bases, with 12 bases separating them. CDR3 length: 13 amino acids.

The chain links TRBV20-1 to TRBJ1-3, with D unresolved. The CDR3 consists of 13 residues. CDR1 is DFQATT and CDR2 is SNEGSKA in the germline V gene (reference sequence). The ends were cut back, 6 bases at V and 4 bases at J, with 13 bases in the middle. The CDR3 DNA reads TGCAGTGCCACCCGCACGTCGGGAAACACCATATATTTT. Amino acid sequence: CSATRTSGNTIYF.

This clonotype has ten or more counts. The CDR3 is CASSARGDSYGYTF. For the CDR3, the DNA is TGTGCCAGCAGCGCTAGGGGCGACTCCTATGGCTACACCTTC. V and J are TRBV5-5 and TRBJ1-2, with a tentative D call TRBD1 (5 bases). The germline V gene has CDR1 SGHKS and CDR2 YYEKEE (reference sequence). V was cut by 4 bases and J by 4 bases, with 14 bases left in between. The CDR3 totals 14 residues.

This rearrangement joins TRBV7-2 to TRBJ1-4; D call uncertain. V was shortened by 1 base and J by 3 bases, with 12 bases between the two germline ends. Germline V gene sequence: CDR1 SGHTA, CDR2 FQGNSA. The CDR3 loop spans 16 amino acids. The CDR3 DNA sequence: TGTGCCAGCAGCTTAGTCGGACCGGGGTCTAATGAAAAACTGTTTTTT. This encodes CASSLVGPGSNEKLFF.

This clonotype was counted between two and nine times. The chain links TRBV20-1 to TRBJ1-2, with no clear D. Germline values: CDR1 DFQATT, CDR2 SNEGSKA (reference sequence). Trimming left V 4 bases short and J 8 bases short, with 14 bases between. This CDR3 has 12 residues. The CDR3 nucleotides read TGCAGTGCTATGGACGAAGGAGGGGGCTACACCTTC. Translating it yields CSAMDEGGGYTF.

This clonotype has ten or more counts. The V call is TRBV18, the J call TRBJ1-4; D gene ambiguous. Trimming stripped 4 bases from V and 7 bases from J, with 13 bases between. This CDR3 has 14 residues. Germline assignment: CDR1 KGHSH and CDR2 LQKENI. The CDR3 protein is CASSRTREGEKLFF. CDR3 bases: TGTGCCAGCTCACGGACGAGGGAAGGTGAAAAACTGTTTTTT.

The CDR3 region is CASSGGIERGGWSEQFF. The CDR3, as DNA: TGCGCCAGCAGTGGAGGGATAGAGCGGGGGGGGTGGAGTGAGCAGTTCTTC. V gene TRBV10-2 combines with J gene TRBJ2-1, with 10 bases identical to TRBD2. This CDR3 has 17 residues. The germline V gene has CDR1 WSHSY and CDR2 SAAADI. V lost 4 bases, J lost 9 bases, and 15 bases stayed unmatched.

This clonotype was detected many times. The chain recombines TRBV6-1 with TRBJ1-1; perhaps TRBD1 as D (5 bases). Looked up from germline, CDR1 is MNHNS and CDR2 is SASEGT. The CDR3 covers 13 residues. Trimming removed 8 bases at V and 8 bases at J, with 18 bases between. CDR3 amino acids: CASRGGSRPEAFF. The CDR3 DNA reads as TGTGCCAGCCGGGGCGGGTCCAGGCCCGAAGCTTTCTTT.

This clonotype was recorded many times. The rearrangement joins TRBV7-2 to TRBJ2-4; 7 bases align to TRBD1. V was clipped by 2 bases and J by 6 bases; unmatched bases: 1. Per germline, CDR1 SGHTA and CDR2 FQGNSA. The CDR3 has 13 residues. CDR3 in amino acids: CASSLTGVNIQYF. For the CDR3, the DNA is TGTGCCAGCAGCTTAACAGGGGTAAACATTCAGTACTTC.